The TCR beta chain under discussion was sequenced for a study of graft-versus-host responses after intestinal transplantation. Study at large: Transplants given to recipients were multivisceral, liver-intestinal, or isolated intestinal. Anti-thymocyte globulin induction preceded three to four years of tacrolimus and steroid maintenance in all recipients.

The researchers put around 200,000 CFSE-labeled responder cells into plates with around 200,000 irradiated, violet-dye-labeled stimulator cells. Proliferating CFSE-low CD3+CD4+ and CD3+CD8+ responders were sorted after the reaction. General study results and limits: Present in recipient marrow, GvH clones included some that appeared first in ileum or blood.

This clone is labeled as medium-sized. Sequenced by immunoSEQ multiplex PCR; TCRdb stores in-frame clones only, minus some. Among tens of thousands of clones listed, roughly 44% were seen once. The clonotype comes from a human patient who was an organ donor for intestinal transplantation. Specimen: alloreactive CD8+ T cells from a mixed lymphocyte reaction culture, collected before transplantation. Subset here: CFSE-low proliferating T cells sorted from roughly six-day pre-transplant mixed lymphocyte reaction (GvH or HvG direction).

The DNA for the CDR3 is TGTGCCAGCAGCTTAGGGTCTAGCGGGAGGTACAATGAGCAGTTCTTC. The encoded protein is CASSLGSSGRYNEQFF. The V call is TRBV13, the J call TRBJ2-1, with TRBD2 matching over 11 bases. The CDR3 totals 16 residues. Germline V gene sequence: CDR1 PRHDT, CDR2 FYEKMQ (reference sequence). V lost 0 bases and J lost 4; bases outside the gene matches: 2.